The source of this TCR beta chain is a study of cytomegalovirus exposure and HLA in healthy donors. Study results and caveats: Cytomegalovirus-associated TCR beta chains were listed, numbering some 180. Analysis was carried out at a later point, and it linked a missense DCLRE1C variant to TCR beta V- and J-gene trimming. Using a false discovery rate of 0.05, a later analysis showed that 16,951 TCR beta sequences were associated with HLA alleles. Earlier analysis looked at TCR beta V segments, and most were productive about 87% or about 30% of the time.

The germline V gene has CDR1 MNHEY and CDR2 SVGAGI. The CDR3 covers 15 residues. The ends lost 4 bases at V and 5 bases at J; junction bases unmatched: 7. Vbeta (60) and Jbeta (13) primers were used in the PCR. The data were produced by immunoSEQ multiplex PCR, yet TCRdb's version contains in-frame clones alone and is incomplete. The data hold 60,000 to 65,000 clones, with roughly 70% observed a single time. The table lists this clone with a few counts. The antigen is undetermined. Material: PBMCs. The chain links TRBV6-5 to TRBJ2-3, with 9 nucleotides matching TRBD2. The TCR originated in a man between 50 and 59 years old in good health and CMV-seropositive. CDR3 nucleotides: TGTGCCAGCAGTTCGGGAGCGGGAGGTGGAGATACGCAGTATTTT. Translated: CASSSGAGGGDTQYF.